What follows are 26 T cell receptor beta chains derived from one specimen sequenced in a study of cytomegalovirus exposure and HLA in healthy donors (dated by TCRdb to the late 2010s). The library was obtained by the immunoSEQ multiplex PCR assay. For the multiplex PCR, a mixture combining 60 forward primers for TCR Vbeta segments and 13 reverse primers for TCR Jbeta segments was used. TCRdb provides this immuneACCESS table in a form limited to in-frame rearrangements. Some clones are lacking; in checked studies, under half of them reflect an unresolved V gene, and why the rest are absent is not known. This sample lists about 200,000 clones; more than 65% were detected once. Jointly, the top ten make up roughly 1.6% of the sample. Material for sequencing was PBMCs. Every receptor here comes from a man aged 45-65 years in good health and CMV-seronegative.

The CDR3 here is CASSPKGVRTGELFF. CDR3 nucleotide sequence: TGTGCCAGCTCACCTAAGGGAGTACGAACCGGGGAGCTGTTTTTT. This chain joins TRBV18 and TRBJ2-2; tentatively, D is TRBD2 (5 bases). The length of the CDR3 is 15 residues. Germline assignment: CDR1 KGHSH and CDR2 LQKENI. V lost 3 bases to trimming and J lost 5 bases, with 13 bases between them. The whole variable domain, remainder taken from reference TRBV18 and TRBJ2-2, is NAGVMQNPRHLVRRRGQEARLRCSPMKGHSHVYWYRQLPEEGLKFMVYLQKENIIDESGMPKERFSAEFPKEGPSILRIQQVVRGDSAAYFCASSPKGVRTGELFFGEGSRLTVL.

The chain has TRBV6-5 and TRBJ2-1, with TRBD2 matching 10 bases. Germline values: CDR1 MNHEY, CDR2 SVGAGI. V was clipped by 7 bases and J by 4 bases; unmatched bases: 7. This CDR3 has 15 residues. The CDR3 spells CASTRAGGPYNEQFF. Written as DNA, the CDR3 is TGTGCCAGCACTCGAGCGGGAGGGCCTTACAATGAGCAGTTCTTC.

V and J are TRBV5-1 and TRBJ2-5; 10 bases match TRBD2. Germline-derived CDR1 and CDR2 are SGHRS and YFSETQ. CDR3 length: 16 amino acids. With 0 bases clipped from V and 1 base from J, the junction kept 3 bases outside the gene matches. The CDR3 DNA reads as TGCGCCAGCAGCTTGGGATCTAGCGGGGGCCAAGAGACCCAGTACTTC. Translation: CASSLGSSGGQETQYF.

This sequence joins TRBV18 and TRBJ2-1, with 9 bases lining up with TRBD2. CDR1 and CDR2 from the germline V gene are KGHSH and LQKENI. V lost 0 bases, J lost 8 bases, and 8 bases stayed unmatched. The CDR3 is 16 residues long. CDR3 amino acids: CASSPPLAGVRDEQFF. Here the CDR3 DNA reads TGTGCCAGCTCACCACCATTAGCGGGAGTTCGCGATGAGCAGTTCTTC.

The chain recombines TRBV2 with TRBJ1-6; D is possibly TRBD1 (6 bases). CDR1 and CDR2 (germline): SNHLY, FYNNEI. The CDR3 has 13 amino acids. The V end was cut by 11 bases, the J end by 7 bases, with 15 bases between. CDR3 sequence: CAQRRQGNSPLHF. The CDR3 DNA follows: TGTGCCCAGCGCAGGCAGGGGAATTCACCCCTCCACTTT.

The chain recombines TRBV10-3 with TRBJ2-3; tentatively, D is TRBD2 (6 bases). The ends were cut back, 3 bases at V and 2 bases at J, with 12 bases in the middle. The germline V gene has CDR1 ENHRY and CDR2 SYGVKD. The CDR3 spans 15 residues. The CDR3 DNA reads TGTGCCATCAGTGAAGGGCGGGGAATCACAGATACGCAGTATTTT. Its translation is CAISEGRGITDTQYF.

The V and J genes are TRBV9 and TRBJ2-7; 12 bases align to TRBD2. J lost 4 bases, V lost 4 bases, and 6 bases had no gene match. This CDR3 comprises 15 residues. Germline V lookup: CDR1 SGDLS, CDR2 YYNGEE. The CDR3, as DNA: TGTGCCAGCAGCCCAGGACTAGCGGGAAAATACGAGCAGTACTTC. Encoded protein: CASSPGLAGKYEQYF.

This chain links TRBV2 with TRBJ1-6; no definite D call. The CDR3 spans 15 residues. Germline V gives CDR1 SNHLY, CDR2 FYNNEI. The V end was cut by 11 bases, the J end by 7 bases, with 21 bases between. CDR3 sequence: CASSRSEQLNSPLHF. The CDR3 DNA is TGTGCCTCCTCAAGGTCGGAACAGCTCAATTCACCCCTCCACTTT.

The gene calls are TRBV11-2 and TRBJ1-4; 7 nucleotides match TRBD1. V shed 5 bases and J 0 bases; nucleotides not matched to a gene: 12. CDR1 is SGHAT and CDR2 is FQNNGV in the germline V gene. There are 18 residues in the CDR3. The CDR3 nucleotides are TGTGCCAGCAGCCCCCGACAGGGCTTCTTTGCAACTAATGAAAAACTGTTTTTT. Amino acid sequence: CASSPRQGFFATNEKLFF.

V and J are TRBV28 and TRBJ2-5; D possibly corresponds to TRBD2 (6 bases). This CDR3 region has 15 residues. V lost 3 bases, J lost 3 bases, and 14 bases lay in between. CDR1 MDHEN and CDR2 SYDVKM come from the germline V gene. The CDR3 reads CASSFSTGGKETQYF. The CDR3 DNA follows: TGTGCCAGCAGTTTCTCAACCGGCGGGAAAGAGACCCAGTACTTC. The complete variable domain, with remaining parts taken from reference TRBV28 and TRBJ2-5, reads DVKVTQSSRYLVKRTGEKVFLECVQDMDHENMFWYRQDPGLGLRLIYFSYDVKMKEKGDIPEGYSVSREKKERFSLILESASTNQTSMYLCASSFSTGGKETQYFGPGTRLLVL.

V is TRBV27 and J is TRBJ2-1, with 8 bases that match TRBD2. Germline CDR1 MNHEY, CDR2 SMNVEV (reference sequence). The CDR3 runs 16 residues. Trimming removed 6 bases from V and 4 bases from J; junction bases left unmatched: 11. This CDR3 reads CASSFSGADLYNEQFF. In nucleotides, the CDR3 is TGTGCCAGCAGCTTTAGCGGGGCTGACCTTTACAATGAGCAGTTCTTC.

This rearrangement joins TRBV28 to TRBJ2-5, with a possible D match to TRBD1 (5 bases). This CDR3 has 13 amino acids. CDR1 is MDHEN and CDR2 is SYDVKM in the germline V gene. Trimming removed 7 bases from V and 4 bases from J, with 13 bases in between. The CDR3: CASTPGAPETQYF. In nucleotides, the CDR3 is TGTGCCAGCACCCCTGGGGCCCCAGAGACCCAGTACTTC.

This clone was counted only a few times. V is TRBV28 and J is TRBJ2-7; D possibly corresponds to TRBD2 (7 bases). TRBJ2-5 matches the DNA end more closely, so the J call is doubtful. Germline V gene lookup returns CDR1 MDHEN and CDR2 SYDVKM. The CDR3 is made up of 14 amino acids. The CDR3 loop reads CASSKGGGQETQYF. CDR3 coding DNA: TGTGCCAGCAGCAAGGGGGGGGGCCAAGAGACCCAGTACTTC.

This rearrangement joins TRBV2 to TRBJ1-5, with 9 bases matching TRBD1. From germline, CDR1 is SNHLY and CDR2 FYNNEI. V shed 2 bases, J shed 9 bases, and the junction held 8 bases outside the gene matches. The CDR3 spans 15 residues. This CDR3 is CASSEITGGKGPQHF. In nucleotides, the CDR3 is TGTGCCAGCAGTGAAATTACAGGGGGCAAGGGGCCCCAGCATTTT.

The chain uses TRBV19 and TRBJ1-4; 9 bases are shared with TRBD1. Germline V lookup: CDR1 LNHDA, CDR2 SQIVND (reference sequence). Unmatched junction bases numbered 4, after V lost 6 bases and J lost 5 bases. The CDR3 is 14 amino acids. The CDR3 protein is CASRRDRENEKLFF. The CDR3 DNA sequence: TGTGCCAGTAGAAGGGACAGGGAAAATGAAAAACTGTTTTTT.

The chain has TRBV5-1 and TRBJ2-3, with D unclear. V lost 2 bases and J lost 1, with 5 bases in between. Germline-derived CDR1 and CDR2 are SGHRS and YFSETQ. This CDR3 is built from 13 residues. DNA of the CDR3: TGCGCCAGCAGCTTCTCCGGCACAGATACGCAGTATTTT. Protein sequence: CASSFSGTDTQYF.

The chain couples TRBV7-3 to TRBJ2-1; 8 positions agree with TRBD1. There are 17 residues in the CDR3. The J segment lost 6 bases and the V segment lost 4 bases, leaving 14 bases of the junction unmatched. The germline gives CDR1 SGHTA, CDR2 FQGTGA. The CDR3: CASSSGQGGLRGNEQFF. The CDR3 DNA sequence: TGTGCCAGCAGCTCTGGACAGGGCGGTCTCCGGGGCAATGAGCAGTTCTTC. Combining the CDR3 with reference TRBV7-3 and TRBJ2-1 gives the whole variable domain GAGVSQTPSNKVTEKGKYVELRCDPISGHTALYWYRQSLGQGPEFLIYFQGTGAADDSGLPNDRFFAVRPEGSVSTLKIQRTERGDSAVYLCASSSGQGGLRGNEQFFGPGTRLTVL.

This clone was observed a few times. V usage is TRBV5-1 and J usage is TRBJ2-1, with TRBD2 identical over 13 bases. This CDR3 is built from 19 residues. The germline gives CDR1 SGHRS, CDR2 YFSETQ. V trimming: 2 bases; J trimming: 9 bases; junction bases outside the gene matches: 17. The CDR3 loop is CASSFLPGLAGRSETEQFF. CDR3 DNA: TGCGCCAGCAGCTTCTTGCCGGGACTAGCGGGAAGATCAGAAACTGAGCAGTTCTTC.

As regards this clone: Other nucleotide sequences from this sample produce the same CDR3. This sequence joins TRBV5-1 and TRBJ2-1; 7 bases are a match to TRBD2. Germline lookup yields CDR1 SGHRS and CDR2 YFSETQ. This CDR3 region has 15 residues. V lost 0 bases to trimming and J lost 3 bases; unmatched junction nucleotides: 3. The CDR3 here is CASSLDGGSYNEQFF. The CDR3 DNA is TGCGCCAGCAGCTTGGATGGCGGGAGCTACAATGAGCAGTTCTTC.

The rearrangement uses TRBV4-1 and TRBJ1-2; 7 bases fit TRBD1. Looked up from germline, CDR1 is MGHRA and CDR2 is YSYEKL. With V trimmed by 4 bases and J by 3 bases, 8 bases remained unmatched. This CDR3 is built from 15 residues. CDR3 in DNA: TGCGCCAGCAGCCGCGTGGGACAGAAAGACTATGGCTACACCTTC. It encodes CASSRVGQKDYGYTF.

The chain employs TRBV28 and TRBJ1-4, with D perhaps matching TRBD1 (5 bases). Between the trimmed V and J ends, which lost 5 bases and 5 bases, there was a span of 21 bases. This CDR3 region has 17 residues. Germline values: CDR1 MDHEN, CDR2 SYDVKM. The CDR3 bases are TGTGCCAGCAGTCCGTACGCCGGGCGGGGGGAGAATGAAAAACTGTTTTTT. Translation: CASSPYAGRGENEKLFF. The whole variable domain, remainder taken from reference TRBV28 and TRBJ1-4, is DVKVTQSSRYLVKRTGEKVFLECVQDMDHENMFWYRQDPGLGLRLIYFSYDVKMKEKGDIPEGYSVSREKKERFSLILESASTNQTSMYLCASSPYAGRGENEKLFFGSGTQLSVL.

This chain uses TRBV6-6 with TRBJ2-7; TRBD2 matches at 12 bases. The CDR3 has 14 amino acids. CDR1 is MNHNY and CDR2 is SVGAGI in the germline V gene (reference sequence). Trimming took 6 bases from V and 4 from J; bases not matched to a gene: 4. In DNA, the CDR3 is TGTGCCAGCAGGCCTACTAGCGGGAGGTACGAGCAGTACTTC. Translated, it gives CASRPTSGRYEQYF.

J is TRBJ2-5 and V is TRBV11-2; D unclear. Near its end, the DNA agrees better with TRBJ2-7, so the J call may be wrong. CDR1 SGHAT and CDR2 FQNNGV come from the germline V gene. CDR3 length: 15 residues. CDR3 coding DNA: TGTGCCAGCAGCCTTGATGACTTCCTCTCCTACGAGCAGTACTTC. Encoded protein: CASSLDDFLSYEQYF.

The rearrangement joins TRBV29-1 to TRBJ2-3, with D possibly TRBD2 on 5 matching bases. Germline V gene data show CDR1 as SQVTM and CDR2 as ANQGSEA. The CDR3 has 13 amino acids. V lost 2 bases and J 4 bases, leaving 10 bases between the germline ends. CDR3 region: CSVESGVADTQYF. The CDR3 DNA reads TGCAGCGTTGAATCCGGGGTCGCAGATACGCAGTATTTT.

The chain combines TRBV28 with TRBJ2-5; no clear D gene. Trimming removed 3 bases at V and 2 bases at J, with 7 bases between. CDR1 and CDR2 (germline): MDHEN, SYDVKM. The CDR3 contains 13 residues. In DNA, the CDR3 is TGTGCCAGCAGTTTGAGGTTTCAAGAGACCCAGTACTTC. It encodes CASSLRFQETQYF. The full variable domain, in which reference TRBV28 and TRBJ2-5 provide the parts outside the CDR3, is DVKVTQSSRYLVKRTGEKVFLECVQDMDHENMFWYRQDPGLGLRLIYFSYDVKMKEKGDIPEGYSVSREKKERFSLILESASTNQTSMYLCASSLRFQETQYFGPGTRLLVL.

This chain links TRBV28 with TRBJ2-7; a possible D gene is TRBD1 (6 bases). Germline values: CDR1 MDHEN, CDR2 SYDVKM. The CDR3 consists of 15 residues. V gave up 3 bases and J gave up 0 bases, with 12 bases separating them. The CDR3 sequence is CASSFYTGISYEQYF. In nucleotides, the CDR3 is TGTGCCAGCAGTTTCTATACAGGGATCTCCTACGAGCAGTACTTC.